Listed below are T cell receptor beta chains from one sample, sequenced in a study of identical twins. Each CDR3 protein gets one entry after TCRdb re-called the 5' RACE reads with MiXCR. This repertoire shows 510,000 or so distinct CDR3 sequences, roughly 15% found once; its top ten account for about 0.4%. This sample was shared with a second study, whose subject was yellow fever vaccine responses in identical twins.

The specimen sequenced was CD4+ T cells sorted from blood. All receptors derive from a woman aged 18-30 years in good health. Each CDR3 is given with its conserved first and last residue. Each record gives: CDR3 length, J gene, clone size, V gene, D gene, CDR3 protein, CDR3 DNA. D genes are given only for firm matches. Expanded clones are given a class, and other clones once, few, many or no size at all.

cdr3_length: 15; j_call: TRBJ2-7; clone_size: few; v_call: TRBV20-1; d_call: .; cdr3_aa: CSASEPGRLSYEQYF; cdr3_nt: TGCAGTGCTAGCGAACCGGGACGACTCTCCTACGAGCAGTACTTC
cdr3_length: 15; j_call: TRBJ2-3; clone_size: many; v_call: TRBV4-2; d_call: .; cdr3_aa: CASSSRDRGTDTQYF; cdr3_nt: TGTGCCAGCAGCTCAAGGGACCGAGGCACAGATACGCAGTATTTT
cdr3_length: 13; j_call: TRBJ2-7; clone_size: few; v_call: TRBV5-1; d_call: .; cdr3_aa: CASSLAVAGEQYF; cdr3_nt: TGCGCCAGCAGCTTGGCAGTGGCGGGTGAGCAGTACTTC
cdr3_length: 13; j_call: TRBJ1-6; clone_size: .; v_call: TRBV5-6; d_call: .; cdr3_aa: CASSQGDRTPLHF; cdr3_nt: TGTGCCAGCAGCCAAGGGGATCGGACACCCCTCCACTTT
cdr3_length: 15; j_call: TRBJ2-3; clone_size: .; v_call: TRBV7-8; d_call: TRBD1; cdr3_aa: CASSWDRVRTDTQYF; cdr3_nt: TGTGCCAGCAGCTGGGACAGGGTCCGCACAGATACGCAGTATTTT
cdr3_length: 15; j_call: TRBJ2-7; clone_size: .; v_call: TRBV19; d_call: TRBD2; cdr3_aa: CASSGGGTGDYEQYF; cdr3_nt: TGTGCCAGTAGTGGCGGGGGGACGGGGGACTACGAGCAGTACTTC
cdr3_length: 15; j_call: TRBJ1-3; clone_size: .; v_call: TRBV12-3/TRBV12-4; d_call: .; cdr3_aa: CASSRPGAGGNTIYF; cdr3_nt: TGTGCCAGCAGCCGTCCCGGGGCAGGAGGAAACACCATATATTTT
cdr3_length: 14; j_call: TRBJ2-1; clone_size: few; v_call: TRBV7-2; d_call: .; cdr3_aa: CASSLAGVIHEQFF; cdr3_nt: TGTGCCAGCAGCTTAGCGGGGGTAATCCATGAGCAGTTCTTC
cdr3_length: 14; j_call: TRBJ1-5; clone_size: few; v_call: TRBV20-1; d_call: .; cdr3_aa: CSATEGGSNQPQHF; cdr3_nt: TGCAGTGCCACGGAAGGGGGTAGCAATCAGCCCCAGCATTTT
cdr3_length: 16; j_call: TRBJ2-1; clone_size: once; v_call: TRBV6-1; d_call: TRBD2; cdr3_aa: CASTPSWLAALDRQFF; cdr3_nt: TGTGCCAGCACCCCCTCTTGGCTAGCGGCGCTGGACCGGCAGTTCTTC
cdr3_length: 16; j_call: TRBJ1-4; clone_size: few; v_call: TRBV4-2; d_call: TRBD1; cdr3_aa: CASSQVKGQGTEKLFF; cdr3_nt: TGTGCCAGCAGCCAAGTTAAAGGACAGGGTACTGAAAAACTGTTTTTT
cdr3_length: 16; j_call: TRBJ2-3; clone_size: few; v_call: TRBV20-1; d_call: TRBD2; cdr3_aa: CSARDFLAGRQDTQYF; cdr3_nt: TGCAGTGCTAGAGATTTCCTAGCGGGACGTCAAGATACGCAGTATTTT
cdr3_length: 15; j_call: TRBJ2-2; clone_size: .; v_call: TRBV4-1; d_call: .; cdr3_aa: CASSPKWTNTGELFF; cdr3_nt: TGCGCCAGCAGCCCGAAGTGGACGAACACCGGGGAGCTGTTTTTT
cdr3_length: 20; j_call: TRBJ2-4; clone_size: .; v_call: TRBV5-1; d_call: .; cdr3_aa: CASSSPQGSGQHTAKNIQYF; cdr3_nt: TGCGCCAGCAGCTCCCCGCAGGGTAGCGGCCAACATACGGCCAAAAACATTCAGTACTTC
cdr3_length: 13; j_call: TRBJ1-2; clone_size: few; v_call: TRBV7-9; d_call: .; cdr3_aa: CASSLGGDDGYTF; cdr3_nt: TGTGCCAGCAGCTTAGGAGGGGATGATGGCTACACCTTC
cdr3_length: 16; j_call: TRBJ2-7; clone_size: .; v_call: TRBV2; d_call: .; cdr3_aa: CASSDPTLDNSYEQYF; cdr3_nt: TGTGCCAGCAGTGACCCCACACTCGACAACTCCTACGAGCAGTACTTC
cdr3_length: 19; j_call: TRBJ2-5; clone_size: .; v_call: TRBV11-2; d_call: TRBD2; cdr3_aa: CASSLWRLAGPNSQETQYF; cdr3_nt: TGTGCCAGCAGCTTATGGAGACTAGCGGGGCCGAATTCACAAGAGACCCAGTACTTC
cdr3_length: 14; j_call: TRBJ2-3; clone_size: many; v_call: TRBV11-2; d_call: TRBD2; cdr3_aa: CASSESGSADTQYF; cdr3_nt: TGTGCCAGCAGCGAGAGCGGGAGCGCAGATACGCAGTATTTT
cdr3_length: 13; j_call: TRBJ2-2; clone_size: .; v_call: TRBV7-6; d_call: .; cdr3_aa: CASGQGGTGELFF; cdr3_nt: TGTGCCAGCGGTCAGGGGGGCACCGGGGAGCTGTTTTTT
cdr3_length: 13; j_call: TRBJ2-6; clone_size: .; v_call: TRBV15; d_call: .; cdr3_aa: CATSVSGANVLTF; cdr3_nt: TGTGCCACCAGTGTGTCGGGAGCCAACGTCCTGACTTTC
cdr3_length: 11; j_call: TRBJ1-1; clone_size: .; v_call: TRBV7-9; d_call: .; cdr3_aa: CASSTNVEQPF; cdr3_nt: TGTGCCAGCAGCACGAACGTGGAGCAGCCGTTT
cdr3_length: 15; j_call: TRBJ2-7; clone_size: .; v_call: TRBV12-3/TRBV12-4; d_call: TRBD1; cdr3_aa: CASSLVGQVTYEQYF; cdr3_nt: TGTGCCAGCAGTTTAGTGGGACAGGTGACCTACGAGCAGTACTTC
cdr3_length: 13; j_call: TRBJ1-1; clone_size: few; v_call: TRBV7-2; d_call: .; cdr3_aa: CASRIVLGAEAFF; cdr3_nt: TGTGCCAGCAGAATTGTACTCGGGGCTGAAGCTTTCTTT
cdr3_length: 10; j_call: TRBJ2-5; clone_size: .; v_call: TRBV29-1; d_call: .; cdr3_aa: CSVRSETQYF; cdr3_nt: TGCAGCGTTCGATCGGAGACCCAGTACTTC
cdr3_length: 16; j_call: TRBJ2-3; clone_size: .; v_call: TRBV6-5; d_call: TRBD2; cdr3_aa: CASSYSGTSGRNTQYF; cdr3_nt: TGTGCCAGCAGTTACTCAGGGACTAGCGGGAGAAATACGCAGTATTTT
cdr3_length: 14; j_call: TRBJ1-1; clone_size: few; v_call: TRBV29-1; d_call: TRBD1; cdr3_aa: CSVTDRGRNTEAFF; cdr3_nt: TGCAGCGTTACAGACAGGGGGCGGAACACTGAAGCTTTCTTT
cdr3_length: 14; j_call: TRBJ2-1; clone_size: .; v_call: TRBV18; d_call: TRBD1; cdr3_aa: CASSPGQGAGEQFF; cdr3_nt: TGTGCCAGCTCACCCGGACAGGGGGCCGGTGAGCAGTTCTTC
cdr3_length: 19; j_call: TRBJ2-3; clone_size: few; v_call: TRBV19; d_call: TRBD2; cdr3_aa: CASSSFWAGTSASTDTQYF; cdr3_nt: TGTGCCAGTAGTAGTTTCTGGGCCGGGACTAGCGCTAGCACAGATACGCAGTATTTT
cdr3_length: 15; j_call: TRBJ1-4; clone_size: .; v_call: TRBV15; d_call: .; cdr3_aa: CATSREGRPNEKLFF; cdr3_nt: TGTGCCACCAGCAGAGAGGGCAGACCAAATGAAAAACTGTTTTTT
cdr3_length: 15; j_call: TRBJ1-1; clone_size: few; v_call: TRBV7-9; d_call: .; cdr3_aa: CASSGGRGSFTEAFF; cdr3_nt: TGTGCCAGCAGTGGAGGAAGGGGGTCGTTCACTGAAGCTTTCTTT
cdr3_length: 15; j_call: TRBJ1-1; clone_size: few; v_call: TRBV11-2; d_call: TRBD1; cdr3_aa: CASSPMDRGMPEAFF; cdr3_nt: TGTGCCAGCAGTCCCATGGACAGGGGTATGCCTGAAGCTTTCTTT
cdr3_length: 14; j_call: TRBJ1-6; clone_size: .; v_call: TRBV5-6; d_call: .; cdr3_aa: CASSLRRINSPLHF; cdr3_nt: TGTGCCAGCAGCTTGAGACGGATTAATTCACCCCTCCACTTT
cdr3_length: 16; j_call: TRBJ2-1; clone_size: .; v_call: TRBV6-1; d_call: TRBD2; cdr3_aa: CASSPTSGRASYEQFF; cdr3_nt: TGTGCCAGCAGTCCGACTAGCGGGAGGGCCTCGTATGAGCAGTTCTTC
cdr3_length: 14; j_call: TRBJ1-1; clone_size: few; v_call: TRBV20-1; d_call: .; cdr3_aa: CSARDGRKTAEAFF; cdr3_nt: TGCAGTGCTAGAGATGGAAGAAAGACGGCTGAAGCTTTCTTT
cdr3_length: 14; j_call: TRBJ2-1; clone_size: few; v_call: TRBV10-3; d_call: .; cdr3_aa: CAISESKNNNEQFF; cdr3_nt: TGTGCCATCAGTGAGTCGAAAAATAACAATGAGCAGTTCTTC
cdr3_length: 14; j_call: TRBJ1-1; clone_size: .; v_call: TRBV19; d_call: .; cdr3_aa: CASSSGRINTEAFF; cdr3_nt: TGTGCCAGTAGTTCGGGACGGATAAACACTGAAGCTTTCTTT
cdr3_length: 13; j_call: TRBJ2-1; clone_size: .; v_call: TRBV7-3; d_call: .; cdr3_aa: CASSSRVDNEQFF; cdr3_nt: TGTGCCAGCAGCTCAAGGGTCGACAATGAGCAGTTCTTC